One T cell receptor (beta chain) is described in this entry. Its target is unknown. TCRdb re-called the 5' RACE reads with MiXCR, one entry per CDR3 protein. In the table there are fewer than 55,000 distinct CDR3 sequences, roughly 23% of which are singletons. The sorted Tregs were CD4+CD25+CD127-/low cells. Germline CDR1 is SNHLY and CDR2 is FYNNEI. The length of the CDR3 is 17 residues. The V and J ends lost 5 bases and 1 base, in that order; junction bases with no gene match: 13. Whole-study results and caveats: Greatest tumor Treg TCR overlap was with tumor naive CD4+ cells. Tumor memory CD4+ T cell TCR gene usage clustered with blood and lymph node memory CD4+ cells and lymph node naive CD4+ cells.

The source material was Tregs sorted from a lymph node. The chain links TRBV2 to TRBJ2-5, with 7 bases identical to TRBD2. The receptor was derived from a female donor with breast cancer. CDR3 sequence (DNA): TGTGCCAGCAGTAAAACTATAGCGGGCTCCGCCCAAGAGACCCAGTACTTC. Its protein product is CASSKTIAGSAQETQYF.